One and the same sample provided the 27 T cell receptor beta chains below, sequenced in a study of T cells after yellow fever vaccination (dated by TCRdb to between 2017 and 2020). Taken with the paper, the label for treatment or condition translates to: live attenuated yellow fever vaccine strain. Receptor amplification or capture employed 5' RACE. This sample was sequenced with an Illumina HiSeq 2500. TCRdb cleaned the public reads at Q25 with fastp, built clones with MiXCR and kept in-frame beta chains. All rows with the same CDR3 protein become a single entry with the most common DNA and genes. The sample table contains 450,000 to 550,000 distinct CDR3 sequences; only one count was recorded for around a fifth of them. The top ten hold roughly 16% of the sample. This specimen was PBMCs, taken about 21 days after the first yellow fever vaccination. These receptors were obtained from a man between 18 and 35 years old who received the YFV17D yellow fever vaccine.

The table lists this clonotype with many counts. The rearrangement links TRBV6-5 to TRBJ2-5; D not resolved. Germline V CDR1 and CDR2: MNHEY, SVGAGI. Trimming shortened V by 7 bases and J by 4 bases, and 10 bases separated the two germline ends. The CDR3 has 12 amino acids. The CDR3 loop is CASTSQGETQYF. As DNA, the CDR3 is TGTGCCAGCACCTCCCAAGGAGAGACCCAGTACTTC.

In its sample, this clonotype was seen a few times. The chain uses TRBV7-2 and TRBJ2-7; 7 bases are a match to TRBD1. The CDR3 sequence is 14 residues long. Germline V gene lookup returns CDR1 SGHTA and CDR2 FQGNSA. J lost 7 bases, V lost 5 bases, and 11 bases had no gene match. CDR3 loop: CASSEDRPPKEQYF. The CDR3 DNA reads TGTGCCAGCAGCGAGGACAGGCCCCCTAAGGAGCAGTACTTC.

This clonotype was picked up a small number of times. The rearrangement links TRBV9 to TRBJ2-3; no firm D call. V was pared by 3 bases and J by 2 bases, with 4 bases between. Germline-derived CDR1 and CDR2 are SGDLS and YYNGEE. This CDR3 is built from 12 residues. CDR3: CASSALTDTQYF. For the CDR3, the DNA is TGTGCCAGCAGCGCCCTCACAGATACGCAGTATTTT.

V is TRBV12-3 or TRBV12-4 and J is TRBJ2-5; D is unclear. V lost 3 bases to trimming and J lost 5 bases, with 13 bases between them. The CDR3 contains 14 residues. The DNA for the CDR3 is TGTGCCAGCAGTTTGATGTCCCGGGTTGAGACCCAGTACTTC. It specifies CASSLMSRVETQYF.

A few counts support this clonotype. The chain carries TRBV6-1 and TRBJ2-3; D ambiguous. The CDR3 is made up of 15 amino acids. Trimming removed 4 bases at V and 0 bases at J, with 11 bases between. Germline V gene lookup returns CDR1 MNHNS and CDR2 SASEGT. CDR3 in DNA: TGTGCCAGCAGTGCCCGGATTCATAGCACAGATACGCAGTATTTT. Its translation: CASSARIHSTDTQYF.

This clonotype was seen a handful of times. V and J are TRBV6-5 and TRBJ2-3, with 9 bases lining up with TRBD2. Unmatched junction bases numbered 5, after V lost 10 bases and J lost 6 bases. The germline CDR1 and CDR2 sequences are MNHEY and SVGAGI. This CDR3 is built from 12 residues. In DNA form, the CDR3 reads TGTGCCATTGGGACTAGCCGGGATACGCAGTATTTT. This encodes CAIGTSRDTQYF.

The chain uses TRBV21-1 and TRBJ2-1. TRBV21-1 represents a pseudogene. This CDR3 is 14 amino acids long. The CDR3 sequence: CASRAFGSYNEQFF. The CDR3 DNA follows: TGTGCCAGCAGGGCGTTTGGCTCCTACAATGAGCAGTTCTTC.

The chain employs TRBV6-6 and TRBJ2-1; D ambiguous. Germline CDR1 is MNHNY and CDR2 is SVGAGI (reference sequence). V was pared by 8 bases and J by 9 bases, with 5 bases between. The CDR3 sequence is 9 residues long. The CDR3 region is CASGIEQFF. The CDR3 nucleotides are TGTGCCAGCGGGATTGAGCAGTTCTTC.

The gene calls are TRBV3-1 and TRBJ2-3; maybe TRBD2 (6 bases). V was clipped by 9 bases and J by 1 base, with 14 bases between them. Looked up from germline, CDR1 is LGHDT and CDR2 is YNNKEL (reference sequence). This CDR3 comprises 14 residues. CDR3 nucleotides: TGTGCCAGTGGAGGAGGGCGGCGCACAGATACGCAGTATTTT. It encodes CASGGGRRTDTQYF.

This clonotype was counted between two and nine times. V gene TRBV5-1 combines with J gene TRBJ2-1; 7 positions agree with TRBD2. The CDR3 consists of 13 residues. Trimming at V came to 7 bases and at J to 6 bases, leaving 7 bases not matched to a gene. Germline V gene lookup returns CDR1 SGHRS and CDR2 YFSETQ. In DNA, the CDR3 is TGCGCCAGCGCATGGCCGGGAGGCAATGAGCAGTTCTTC. Translation: CASAWPGGNEQFF.

The rearrangement links TRBV18 to TRBJ2-7; 8 nucleotides match TRBD1. The CDR3 totals 15 residues. From germline, CDR1 is KGHSH and CDR2 LQKENI. Losses at the gene ends were 3 bases for V and 3 bases for J; bases not matched to a gene: 7. CDR3 region: CASSPGQGALYEQYF. The CDR3 DNA reads TGTGCCAGCTCACCCGGACAGGGAGCCCTCTACGAGCAGTACTTC.

In this sample, this clonotype turned up many times. The chain links TRBV7-2 to TRBJ2-7; D is unclear. The CDR3 runs 13 residues. The V end lost 0 bases, the J end lost 2 bases, and 5 bases lay between the germline ends. The V gene's germline CDR1 is SGHTA and CDR2 FQGNSA. The CDR3 here is CASSLASTYEQYV. CDR3 sequence (DNA): TGTGCCAGCAGCTTAGCCTCGACCTACGAGCAGTACGTC.

V is TRBV7-9 and J is TRBJ1-2; a weak D match, TRBD1 (5 bases). V gave up 5 bases and J gave up 4 bases, with 17 bases separating them. The CDR3 is 15 amino acids. Germline CDR1 is SEHNR and CDR2 is FQNEAQ (reference sequence). The CDR3 coding sequence is TGTGCCAGCAGCCCCGGGGACGGAATCGTCTATGGCTACACCTTC. The encoded protein is CASSPGDGIVYGYTF. Using reference TRBV7-9 and TRBJ1-2 for the parts outside the CDR3, the full variable domain is DTGVSQNPRHKITKRGQNVTFRCDPISEHNRLYWYRQTLGQGPEFLTYFQNEAQLEKSRLLSDRFSAERPKGSFSTLEIQRTEQGDSAMYLCASSPGDGIVYGYTFGSGTRLTVV.

The V and J genes are TRBV11-2 and TRBJ1-2, with unresolved D. V was pared by 10 bases and J by 6 bases, with 15 bases between. Germline CDR1 reads SGHAT; CDR2 reads FQNNGV. This CDR3 is 12 amino acids long. CDR3 protein: CATSLDGDGYTF. DNA of the CDR3: TGTGCCACCTCCTTGGACGGAGATGGCTACACCTTC.

The chain recombines TRBV6-1 with TRBJ2-2; 12 positions agree with TRBD1. The V and J ends lost 5 bases and 4 bases, in that order; junction bases with no gene match: 5. Germline-derived CDR1 and CDR2 are MNHNS and SASEGT. There are 16 residues in the CDR3. CDR3 nucleotides: TGTGCCAGCAGTACCCGGGACAGGGGGCCCACCGGGGAGCTGTTTTTT. Protein product: CASSTRDRGPTGELFF.

This clonotype was counted between two and nine times. The chain carries TRBV12-3 or TRBV12-4 and TRBJ2-5; no clear D. Trimming took 1 base from V and 7 from J, leaving 10 bases between them. This CDR3 comprises 13 residues. The chain's CDR3 is CASSLEAWGTQYF. CDR3 nucleotide sequence: TGTGCCAGCAGTTTAGAGGCCTGGGGGACCCAGTACTTC.

This clonotype was seen only a few times. CDR3 loop: CASSLTRGTEAFF. The CDR3 nucleotides are TGTGCCAGCAGTCTGACCAGGGGAACTGAAGCTTTCTTT. V gene TRBV12-3 or TRBV12-4 combines with J gene TRBJ1-1; TRBD1 is a possible D gene (6 bases). The CDR3 covers 13 residues. Trimming removed 5 bases at V and 5 bases at J, with 12 bases between.

This clonotype was picked up many times. This rearrangement joins TRBV7-3 to TRBJ1-1; perhaps TRBD1 as D (5 bases). The germline V gene has CDR1 SGHTA and CDR2 FQGTGA. The CDR3 is 15 amino acids. The V gene lost 8 bases and the J gene lost 4 bases, with 20 bases spanning the gap. The CDR3 is CASSTWGGRGTEAFF. The CDR3 DNA reads as TGTGCCAGCTCAACATGGGGGGGGAGGGGCACTGAAGCTTTCTTT. The full variable domain, with the rest looked up from reference TRBV7-3 and TRBJ1-1, is GAGVSQTPSNKVTEKGKYVELRCDPISGHTALYWYRQSLGQGPEFLIYFQGTGAADDSGLPNDRFFAVRPEGSVSTLKIQRTERGDSAVYLCASSTWGGRGTEAFFGQGTRLTVV.

The sample holds a few counts of this clonotype. The chain combines TRBV6-5 with TRBJ2-7; 11 nucleotides agree with TRBD1. J gave up 4 bases and V 6 bases, and 5 bases lay outside the gene matches. CDR1 MNHEY and CDR2 SVGAGI come from the germline V gene. This CDR3 has 14 amino acids. The CDR3 is CASSVGQGGYEQYV. DNA of the CDR3: TGTGCCAGCAGCGTGGGACAGGGGGGTTACGAGCAGTACGTC.

The chain combines TRBV11-3 with TRBJ2-1, with D unclear. The germline gives CDR1 SGHNT, CDR2 YENEEA. CDR3 length: 14 residues. The V and J ends lost 5 bases and 3 bases respectively, with 11 bases between them. DNA for the CDR3: TGTGCCAGCAGCCTTAGTTCGGACTACAATGAGCAGTTCTTC. It specifies CASSLSSDYNEQFF.

J is TRBJ2-3 and V is TRBV7-9; no clear D. Germline CDR1 SEHNR, CDR2 FQNEAQ (reference sequence). V lost 10 bases to trimming and J lost 2 bases, with 4 bases between them. CDR3 length equals 10 residues. The CDR3 here is CATYTDTQYF. In nucleotides, the CDR3 is TGTGCCACCTACACAGATACGCAGTATTTT.

This clonotype was seen only a few times. The V gene is TRBV9, the J gene TRBJ2-1; 7 nucleotides line up with TRBD2. CDR3 length: 15 amino acids. The trim removed 3 bases at V and 10 bases at J, leaving 13 bases unmatched. Germline lookup yields CDR1 SGDLS and CDR2 YYNGEE. The CDR3 spells CASSGGEGRGREQFF. The CDR3 DNA reads TGTGCCAGCAGCGGAGGTGAGGGGCGGGGGAGAGAGCAGTTCTTC.

In its sample, this clonotype was seen many times. The chain joins TRBV20-1 to TRBJ2-3; TRBD2 aligns across 9 bases. Germline loops: CDR1 DFQATT, CDR2 SNEGSKA (reference sequence). V shed 6 bases, J shed 2 bases, and the junction held 12 bases outside the gene matches. The CDR3 covers 16 residues. The CDR3 DNA sequence: TGCAGTGCGGACGGGGGTAGCGGGGGACCCACAGATACGCAGTATTTT. The encoded protein is CSADGGSGGPTDTQYF.

This chain links TRBV18 with TRBJ2-7, with D possibly matching TRBD1 (5 bases). Trimming stripped 0 bases from V and 2 bases from J, with 8 bases between. Germline V gene sequence: CDR1 KGHSH, CDR2 LQKENI. The CDR3 is made up of 14 amino acids. The DNA of the CDR3 is TGTGCCAGCTCACCACCTGGCAGGGCCTACGAGCAGTACTTC. Translated: CASSPPGRAYEQYF. The full variable domain, in which reference TRBV18 and TRBJ2-7 provide the parts outside the CDR3, is NAGVMQNPRHLVRRRGQEARLRCSPMKGHSHVYWYRQLPEEGLKFMVYLQKENIIDESGMPKERFSAEFPKEGPSILRIQQVVRGDSAAYFCASSPPGRAYEQYFGPGTRLTVT.

J is TRBJ2-7 and V is TRBV27; D perhaps matches TRBD1 (5 bases). V was clipped by 7 bases and J by 7 bases, with 17 bases between them. Germline CDR1 MNHEY, CDR2 SMNVEV (reference sequence). The CDR3 runs to 13 residues. The CDR3 DNA sequence: TGTGCCAGCAAAGGAAGCTCCCAGGGTGAGCAGTACTTC. Protein sequence: CASKGSSQGEQYF.

This chain links TRBV5-6 with TRBJ1-4, with 7 bases matching TRBD1. The CDR3 consists of 15 residues. V lost 6 bases to trimming and J lost 6 bases; unmatched junction nucleotides: 11. Per germline, CDR1 SGHDT and CDR2 YYEEEE. CDR3 sequence reads: CASTVSGRGYEKLFF. The CDR3 DNA is TGTGCCAGCACCGTCTCCGGCAGGGGGTATGAAAAACTGTTTTTT.

The J gene is TRBJ2-3, the V gene TRBV12-3 or TRBV12-4, with D tentatively TRBD2 (5 bases). The CDR3 loop spans 19 amino acids. Deletions cut 6 bases from V and 0 bases from J, with 25 bases between. The CDR3 loop reads CASSLPDLNLLTSTDTQYF. CDR3 nucleotides: TGTGCCAGCAGCCTACCGGACTTAAACCTTCTTACTAGCACAGATACGCAGTATTTT.